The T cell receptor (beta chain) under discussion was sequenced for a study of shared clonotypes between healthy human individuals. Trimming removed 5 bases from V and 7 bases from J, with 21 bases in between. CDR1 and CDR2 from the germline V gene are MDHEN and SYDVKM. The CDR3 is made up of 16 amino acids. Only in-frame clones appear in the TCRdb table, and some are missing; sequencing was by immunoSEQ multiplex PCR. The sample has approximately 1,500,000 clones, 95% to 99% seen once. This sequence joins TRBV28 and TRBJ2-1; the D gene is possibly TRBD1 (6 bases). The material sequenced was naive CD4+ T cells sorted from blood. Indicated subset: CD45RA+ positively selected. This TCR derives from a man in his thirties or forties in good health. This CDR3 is CASSPQGRAMRNEQFF. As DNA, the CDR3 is TGTGCCAGCAGTCCTCAGGGGCGCGCTATGCGGAATGAGCAGTTCTTC.